Below, 19 T cell receptor beta chains from the same sample are listed, as sequenced in a study of control samples from healthy donors and cancer patients. Only in-frame clones appear in the TCRdb table, and some are missing; sequencing was by immunoSEQ multiplex PCR. The table shows 110,000 or so clones, with around four fifths occurring only once. The source material was blood. The receptors were gathered from a woman aged 45-60 years in good health.

The chain employs TRBV6-6 and TRBJ2-6; D ambiguous. V was clipped by 6 bases and J by 0 bases, with 12 bases between them. The CDR3 is 16 residues long. Germline V lookup: CDR1 MNHNY, CDR2 SVGAGI (reference sequence). CDR3 nucleotides: TGTGCCAGCAGCCCCACCCAAACCTCTGGGGCCAACGTCCTGACTTTC. Encoded protein: CASSPTQTSGANVLTF.

This sequence joins TRBV11-3 and TRBJ2-7; TRBD2 aligns across 9 bases. Germline values: CDR1 SGHNT, CDR2 YENEEA. This CDR3 spans 15 amino acids. J was trimmed by 3 bases and V by 0 bases; bases with no gene match: 3. This CDR3 reads CASSLDSGRIYEQYF. Here the CDR3 DNA reads TGTGCCAGCAGCTTAGACAGCGGGAGGATCTACGAGCAGTACTTC.

V gene TRBV18 combines with J gene TRBJ2-5; 7 nucleotides match TRBD2. The CDR3 is 15 amino acids. The germline V gene has CDR1 KGHSH and CDR2 LQKENI. Trimming at V came to 2 bases and at J to 5 bases, leaving 8 bases not matched to a gene. The CDR3 sequence is CASSPGGGPSETQYF. The CDR3 DNA reads TGTGCCAGCTCACCAGGGGGAGGGCCCTCGGAGACCCAGTACTTC.

This chain joins TRBV21-1 and TRBJ1-3. TRBV21-1 is assigned pseudogene status. The CDR3 length is 13 residues. This CDR3 is CASSKEEGNTIYF. The CDR3 DNA sequence: TGTGCCAGCAGCAAAGAGGAAGGAAACACCATATATTTT.

This clone has a handful of counts. The chain has TRBV7-9 and TRBJ1-2, with D unclear. Germline assignment: CDR1 SEHNR and CDR2 FQNEAQ (reference sequence). V lost 4 bases and J lost 4, with 10 bases in between. CDR3 length: 13 amino acids. The CDR3 spells CASSSAAFYGYTF. DNA of the CDR3: TGTGCCAGCAGCTCCGCAGCCTTCTATGGCTACACCTTC. Together with reference TRBV7-9 and TRBJ1-2, the CDR3 gives the full variable domain: DTGVSQNPRHKITKRGQNVTFRCDPISEHNRLYWYRQTLGQGPEFLTYFQNEAQLEKSRLLSDRFSAERPKGSFSTLEIQRTEQGDSAMYLCASSSAAFYGYTFGSGTRLTVV.

Comment on this clone: One end of the junction does not line up with germline, which may come from a read error. The J gene is TRBJ2-1, the V gene TRBV19; TRBD2 agrees at 13 bases. In germline, CDR1 is LNHDA, CDR2 SQIVND (reference sequence). This CDR3 comprises 18 residues. CDR3 DNA: TGTGCCAGTAGTACTGGACTAGCGGGGGACCCGGGCTACAATGAGCAGCTCTTC. It yields the protein CASSTGLAGDPGYNEQLF.

This chain uses TRBV5-1 with TRBJ2-7; 9 bases are a match to TRBD1. The V and J ends lost 0 bases and 4 bases, in that order; junction bases with no gene match: 2. This CDR3 spans 14 amino acids. Per germline, CDR1 SGHRS and CDR2 YFSETQ. DNA for the CDR3: TGCGCCAGCAGCTTGGAGGGGACAGGGTACGAGCAGTACTTC. Translating it yields CASSLEGTGYEQYF. The whole variable domain, remainder taken from reference TRBV5-1 and TRBJ2-7, is KAGVTQTPRYLIKTRGQQVTLSCSPISGHRSVSWYQQTPGQGLQFLFEYFSETQRNKGNFPGRFSGRQFSNSRSEMNVSTLELGDSALYLCASSLEGTGYEQYFGPGTRLTVT.

The chain recombines TRBV6-5 with TRBJ1-2, with 12 bases aligning to TRBD1. The germline gives CDR1 MNHEY, CDR2 SVGAGI. The CDR3 loop spans 15 amino acids. Germline trimming cut 6 bases from V and 7 bases from J; bases unmatched to any gene: 9. CDR3 residues: CASSSSGTGGAGYTF. Here the CDR3 DNA reads TGTGCCAGCAGCTCCTCCGGGACAGGGGGCGCTGGCTACACCTTC.

This clone was observed a few times. This chain joins TRBV5-4 and TRBJ2-5; 14 bases are a match to TRBD2. Trimming at V came to 4 bases and at J to 4 bases, leaving 12 bases not matched to a gene. Germline V CDR1 and CDR2: SGHNT, YYREEE (reference sequence). The CDR3 extends over 18 amino acids. For the CDR3, the DNA is TGTGCCAGCAGCGGCTGGACTAGCGGGGGGACAGGTCGAGAGACCCAGTACTTC. It is translated as CASSGWTSGGTGRETQYF.

The J gene is TRBJ1-2, the V gene TRBV4-3, with D possibly being TRBD1 (5 bases). The V end was cut by 4 bases, the J end by 6 bases, with 24 bases between. In germline, CDR1 is LGHNA, CDR2 YSLEER. This CDR3 comprises 17 residues. CDR3 region: CASSPIVAGLVFDGYTF. The DNA of the CDR3 is TGCGCCAGCAGCCCCATCGTGGCGGGGCTTGTCTTCGATGGCTACACCTTC.

The chain employs TRBV19 and TRBJ1-2; D is unresolved. There are 18 residues in the CDR3. Germline lookup yields CDR1 LNHDA and CDR2 SQIVND (reference sequence). V lost 2 bases and J lost 3, with 22 bases in between. CDR3 in DNA: TGTGCCAGTAGTATACCCCGGGGAAGCAGGCTGGGATACTATGGCTACACCTTC. Protein product: CASSIPRGSRLGYYGYTF.

This clone was observed once. This CDR3 is CASSLTDRPYYGYTF. For the CDR3, the DNA is TGTGCCAGCAGCCTTACCGACCGACCCTACTATGGCTACACCTTC. The chain employs TRBV7-8 and TRBJ1-2; the D is unclear. The V end lost 5 bases, the J end lost 3 bases, and 16 bases lay between the germline ends. The CDR3 runs 15 residues. Germline-derived CDR1 and CDR2 are SGHVS and FQNEAQ.

The rearrangement uses TRBV7-2 and TRBJ2-3; 7 positions agree with TRBD2. Per germline, CDR1 SGHTA and CDR2 FQGNSA. Trimming took 6 bases from V and 1 from J; bases not matched to a gene: 10. CDR3 size: 16 residues. The CDR3 sequence: CASSPVRGDGTDTQYF. The CDR3 DNA follows: TGTGCCAGCAGTCCTGTCCGGGGGGATGGCACAGATACGCAGTATTTT.

The V gene is TRBV28, the J gene TRBJ1-2; D may be TRBD1 (5 bases). This CDR3 has 16 amino acids. Trimming took off 2 bases at V and 2 bases at J, with 15 bases between the two ends. The germline V gene encodes CDR1 MDHEN and CDR2 SYDVKM. CDR3: CASSLGAGFRNYGYTF. The CDR3 nucleotides are TGTGCCAGCAGTTTAGGAGCAGGGTTTAGGAACTATGGCTACACCTTC.

The chain carries TRBV11-3 and TRBJ1-6; D gene ambiguous. V was trimmed by 6 bases and J by 18 bases, leaving 18 bases between them. The CDR3 has 12 amino acids. Germline CDR1 and CDR2: SGHNT and YENEEA. In nucleotides, the CDR3 is TGTGCCAGCAGTCAAGGTGGAATGAAGGCCCACTTT. Residues: CASSQGGMKAHF.

There are a few counts of this clone. The rearrangement links TRBV9 to TRBJ2-6; 7 nucleotides align to TRBD1. CDR3 length equals 19 residues. The germline V gene has CDR1 SGDLS and CDR2 YYNGEE. The junction had 10 bases not matched to a gene; V was cut back by 0 bases and J by 1 base. Here the CDR3 DNA reads TGTGCCAGCAGCGTAGCATCAAGGGACAGCATGTCTGGGGCCAACGTCCTGACTTTC. Translating gives CASSVASRDSMSGANVLTF.

This sequence joins TRBV7-9 and TRBJ1-2; D unresolved. Trimming stripped 2 bases from V and 6 bases from J, with 10 bases between. The CDR3 contains 13 residues. Germline values: CDR1 SEHNR, CDR2 FQNEAQ (reference sequence). The chain's CDR3 is CASSLSQLNGYTF. CDR3 nucleotide sequence: TGTGCCAGCAGCTTATCGCAGCTAAATGGCTACACCTTC.

The chain uses TRBV30 and TRBJ1-1; the D is unclear. Germline CDR1 is GTSNPN and CDR2 is SVGIG (reference sequence). V lost 2 bases and J lost 1, with 11 bases in between. This CDR3 has 14 residues. The CDR3 DNA is TGTGCCTGGAGTAACGGCGGAGGGAACACTGAAGCTTTCTTT. It yields the protein CAWSNGGGNTEAFF.

This chain links TRBV7-3 with TRBJ2-2; TRBD2 matches at 7 bases. The CDR3 is 14 amino acids. Germline CDR1 and CDR2: SGHTA and FQGTGA. V lost 5 bases to trimming and J lost 5 bases; unmatched junction nucleotides: 5. The CDR3 bases are TGTGCCAGCAGCCCTACGGGGGGTACCGGGGAGCTGTTTTTT. Translation gives CASSPTGGTGELFF.